This T cell receptor beta chain was obtained from a study of cytomegalovirus exposure and HLA in healthy donors. Study-level points and caveats: In the analysis, some V segments, TRBV6-2 and TRBV6-3 included, were excluded as indistinguishable. What a later analysis showed was that several of the most significant clusters appeared linked to common viral pathogens. Overall, around 160 TCR beta chains were annotated as cytomegalovirus-associated.

The germline V gene has CDR1 ENHRY and CDR2 SYGVKD. CDR3 size: 14 residues. Germline trimming cut 2 bases from V and 4 bases from J; bases unmatched to any gene: 3. A remark on this clone: Its specificity is not known.

Amplification used 60 Vbeta primers and 13 Jbeta primers. Some clones are missing from TCRdb's copy, which holds only in-frame ones; the method was immunoSEQ multiplex PCR. The table includes roughly 150,000 clones, 70% to 85% detected once. Sequencing input: PBMCs. This TCR derives from a middle-aged man in good health and CMV-seropositive. The V gene is TRBV10-3, the J gene TRBJ1-2; 8 positions match TRBD1. The CDR3 bases are TGTGCCATCAGTGAGAGGACAGGGCTCTATGGCTACACCTTC. It codes for CAISERTGLYGYTF.